This TCR beta chain appears in the sequencing data of a study of cytomegalovirus exposure and HLA in healthy donors (dated by TCRdb to between 2016 and 2019). In the study overall: An earlier analysis of more than 550 of the donors reported approximately 260 Gb of sequence data and some 110 million unique TCR beta sequences obtained from roughly 180 million T cells. An early release that covered roughly 600 HLA-typed donors contained approximately 300 gigabases of sequencing data and 65 million to 100 million unique TCR sequences. The genetic ancestry cluster associated with self-reported Caucasian donors included about 81% of the 300 to 450 genotyped donors. The study aimed to test whether signatures of past pathogen exposure could be identified by cataloging public T cell receptors. The T cell repertoires of 666 subjects were profiled by immunosequencing and related to cytomegalovirus serostatus. A separate validation cohort of 100 to 150 different subjects was used in addition to the approximately 640-subject first cohort. To predict cytomegalovirus infection status, the study combined high-throughput TCR immunosequencing, statistical association of individual TCRs with disease status, and machine learning. To study patterns of TCR occurrence, a later analysis re-analyzed previously published TCR beta repertoires from around 670 donors and added high-resolution HLA genotyping. Rather than drawing on any new phenotypic data, the later analysis identified candidate immune exposures from TCR beta sequences and the way those sequences occurred across donors. To decide whether each TCR beta V gene segment behaved as functional or pseudogenic, an earlier analysis of fewer than 750 of the donors relied on high-throughput TCR beta sequencing. Donor age, sex, ethnicity and CMV serostatus were compiled together with the repertoire data. In a later genetic analysis, genome-wide SNP genotypes for about 65% of the roughly 700 donors were used, and that subset was treated as a discovery cohort. All discovery cohort repertoires had been generated using a single sequencing platform. Class I and class II HLA loci were covered by the typing at four-digit resolution. Typing coverage varied by locus: roughly 620-640 donors for A, B, C, DRB1 and DQB1; around 560 for DQA1; more than 600 for DPA1; roughly 450 for DPB1. Several DR-DQ haplotypes were handled as single units for association and clustering, since linkage in the cohort was strong. Across under 500 genotyped donors of the cohort, an average of roughly 200,000 unique TCR beta nucleotide sequences per donor were sequenced, and roughly 17% of those sequences were non-productive. Broad study findings and their caveats: A later analysis found that TCR association rates varied across HLA loci, with DRB1 alleles showing the most associated TCRs and HLA-C alleles the fewest. While some public TCRs were present in many individuals, most TCR sequences turned up only very rarely across donors. Because the 87-base-pair reads could not distinguish some IMGT-functional V segments, including TRBV6-2 and TRBV6-3, those segments were excluded. Linkage disequilibrium might explain the correlated functional status among segregating V segments, but an unknown experimental factor could not be excluded. Presence/absence analyses assumed roughly uniform sequencing depth across donors, an assumption that may not hold. A later genetic analysis reported fewer N-insertions in productive TCRs among donors in an Asian-associated ancestry cluster than the approximately 700-donor mean. The classifier was reported to diagnose cytomegalovirus status with high specificity and sensitivity in both the original cohort and the validation cohort. Three of the identified cytomegalovirus-associated TCR beta chains were confirmed in vitro to be specific for cytomegalovirus antigens. A total of roughly 160 TCR beta chains were listed by the study as associated with cytomegalovirus. A group of highly shared sequence variants was considered likely to be a technical artifact of the sequencing pipeline. A later analysis found that most CMV-associated TCR beta chains appeared HLA-restricted, with HLA associations seemingly driven largely by CMV exposure. In an earlier analysis of about 600 of the donors, most TCR beta V segments appeared in productive rearrangements about 90% or about 30% of the time, broadly matching IMGT annotations. When HLA alleles, especially DR and DQ, strongly co-occurred, attributing TCR associations to individual alleles was difficult. HLA typing was unavailable for some donors at each locus, so association tests used only the typed subset. In a later genetic analysis, a missense DCLRE1C variant was associated with V-gene and J-gene trimming of TCR beta chains, and the association was replicated in an independent cohort. Over 15 rarely observed V segments, including chromosome 9 orphons, were excluded from the earlier analysis of some 590 of the donors because counts were too low. For the cohort, immune exposure information was limited to CMV serostatus. In a later analysis, HLA-associated TCR beta chains were found to be more clonally expanded and to have lower generation probabilities than equally common non-associated chains. The authors suggested that the approach could potentially be extended to other disease states and immunological phenotypes. Several of the top co-occurrence clusters appeared to be linked to parvovirus B19, influenza, CMV and Epstein-Barr virus, according to a later analysis. In a later analysis, 15,000 to 20,000 TCR beta sequences were associated with specific HLA alleles at a false discovery rate of 0.05. In this cohort, only TCR beta chains were sequenced, and detectable features were limited by the absence of alpha or paired-chain data. A further reported finding was that TCR beta sequences accurately predicted the HLA-A and HLA-B alleles for most subjects in the first cohort.

Its CDR3 holds 16 amino acids, cysteine through phenylalanine. CDR3 DNA is the only sequence kept; it has 48 bases, read in frame from the first base. The CDR1 and CDR2 encoded by the germline V gene are ENHRY and SYGVKD. The germline V and J ends show losses of 0 bases and 10 bases respectively, and no gene match explains 9 bases of the junction. In total, around 600 healthy bone marrow donors made up the cohort. Cohort members were all nominally healthy when sampled, although unrecorded immune exposures were likely present. The donor tested CMV seropositive and was one of the 289 seropositive cohort members. A peripheral blood sample was collected from each donor, and TCR beta sequencing was performed on peripheral blood mononuclear cells. The Qiagen DNeasy Blood Extraction Kit was used to extract genomic DNA from the blood cell samples. The library was built by means of the immunoSEQ multiplex PCR assay. For the multiplex PCR, a mixture combining 60 forward primers for TCR Vbeta segments and 13 reverse primers for TCR Jbeta segments was used. The CDR3 region of rearranged TCR beta genes was amplified from genomic DNA with a multiplex PCR assay. The amplified TCR beta libraries were sequenced on the Illumina HiSeq System as 87-base-pair reads. The original pipeline was this. In a later analysis, 80 million or so unique TCR beta chains were counted across the roughly 610 repertoires, and around 10 million of these chains were shared by at least two donors. Raw reads were error-corrected and collapsed into unique sequences with a nearest-neighbor algorithm that merged closely related sequences to remove PCR and sequencing errors. CDR3 sequences were aligned to IMGT reference sequences to assign V, D and J gene segments. Each retained sequence needed at least a six-nucleotide match to both a V gene segment and a J gene segment. Rearrangements were classified as productive when the CDR3 lacked stop codons and remained in frame with V and J, and all other rearrangements were classified as non-productive. CDR3 was defined by IMGT convention, running from the second conserved V-encoded cysteine to the conserved J-encoded phenylalanine. The earlier analysis of 450 to 750 of the donors excluded any sequence lacking an unambiguous match to a single V gene segment. In an earlier analysis of a few hundred of the donors, a V segment was called functional when productive rearrangements were above 56.7%, and segregating when the standard deviation between donors exceeded 5%. A statistical classification framework was developed to diagnose cytomegalovirus status using the catalog of TCR beta chain sequences. In a later analysis, V and J genes were assigned by comparing TCR nucleotide sequences against IMGT/GENE-DB human TR gene sequences. Using the TCRdist pipeline, a later analysis assigned CDR3 sequences along with most-parsimonious VDJ recombination scenarios. In a later analysis, each TCR beta chain was defined by its CDR3 amino acid sequence together with its V-gene family, and reads lacking a unique V-gene family were excluded. In a later analysis, nearly 600 highly shared, low-generation-probability nucleotide sequences were removed to address suspected cross-contamination and a sequencing artifact. In a later analysis, a clonal expansion index was calculated for each public chain from normalized within-repertoire ranks of inferred template counts. A later analysis computed generation probabilities with a VDJ recombination model fitted to out-of-frame rearrangements, and checked the results against IGoR. A later analysis scored TCR-TCR, TCR-HLA and TCR-CMV co-occurrence with hypergeometric tests, applying a repertoire-size bias correction to TCR pairs. In a later analysis, false discovery rates were estimated by permuting HLA or CMV assignments 20 times. In a later analysis, co-occurring TCRs were grouped with DBSCAN, and TCRdist sequence similarity was added when clustering was performed within HLA-allele-positive subsets. Repertoires with fewer than 30,000 or more than 120,000 public chains were left out of co-occurrence clustering, as were about five repertoires with anomalous nucleotide sharing. This immuneACCESS table, as held by TCRdb, lists in-frame sequences with V and J called but not all clones. Of the missing ones, under half trace to an unresolved V gene in checked studies; the others have no known cause. Clonal size and the V and J genes are those of that table, whereas D and trimming came from the DNA. For this sample the table gives some 76,000 clones, of which 65% to 85% were detected only once. The leading ten clones occupy roughly 4.9% of the sample.

About this clone: Its cognate antigen has yet to be identified. It has no much larger one-base neighbor in the sample; base qualities were not kept.

The sequenced material came from PBMCs. The sequence was obtained from a man aged 60-69 years in good health and CMV-seropositive. The chain uses TRBV10-3 and TRBJ1-6; TRBD1 aligns with 7 central bases. The CDR3 is CAISESKGAGGSPLHF. The DNA sequence follows: TGTGCCATCAGTGAGTCCAAGGGGGCAGGTGGGTCACCCCTCCACTTT.